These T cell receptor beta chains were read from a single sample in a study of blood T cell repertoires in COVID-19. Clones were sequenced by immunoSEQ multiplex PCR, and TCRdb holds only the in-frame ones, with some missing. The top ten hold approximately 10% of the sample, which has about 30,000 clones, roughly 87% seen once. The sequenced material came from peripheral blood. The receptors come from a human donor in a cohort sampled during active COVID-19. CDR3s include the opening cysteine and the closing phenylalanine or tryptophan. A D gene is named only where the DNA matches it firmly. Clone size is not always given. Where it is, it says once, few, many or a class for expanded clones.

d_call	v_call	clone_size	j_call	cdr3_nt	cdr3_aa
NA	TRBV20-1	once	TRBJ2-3	TGCAGTGCTAGTGTCCTTAGCGGCGATAGCACAGATACGCAGTATTTT	CSASVLSGDSTDTQYF
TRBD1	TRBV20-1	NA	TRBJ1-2	TGCAGTGCTAGTCAACCCGGGACAGGGGAGAGCTACACCTTC	CSASQPGTGESYTF
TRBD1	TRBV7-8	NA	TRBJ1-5	TGTGCCAGCAGCAACGAGGACAGGGGCCGGGATCAGCCCCAGCATTTT	CASSNEDRGRDQPQHF
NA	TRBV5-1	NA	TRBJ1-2	TGCGCCAGCAGCTTGGGGGACTTCGGGGGCTACACCTTC	CASSLGDFGGYTF
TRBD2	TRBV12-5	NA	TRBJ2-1	TGTGCTAGTGGTTTGGCTGGGACTAGCCCTGTCAATGAGCAGTTCTTC	CASGLAGTSPVNEQFF
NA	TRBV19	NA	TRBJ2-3	TGTGCCAGTAGTTTCCTACTAGCCGGGTCAGATACGCAGTATTTT	CASSFLLAGSDTQYF
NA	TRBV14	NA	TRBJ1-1	TGTGCCAGCAGCCATCTTCCCGGGGGAACTGAAGCTTTCTTT	CASSHLPGGTEAFF
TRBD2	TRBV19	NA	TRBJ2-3	TGTGCCAGTAGTATTAGTCATGGGACTAGCGGGGGAGATACGCAGTATTTT	CASSISHGTSGGDTQYF
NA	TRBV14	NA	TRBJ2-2	TGTGCCAGCAGCCAAGCAGGGAACACCGGGGAGCTGTTTTTT	CASSQAGNTGELFF
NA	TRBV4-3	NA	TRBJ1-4	TGCGCCAGCAGCCAAGGATATCGGGGTAATGAAAAACTGTTTTTT	CASSQGYRGNEKLFF
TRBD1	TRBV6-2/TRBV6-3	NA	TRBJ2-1	TGTGCCAGCACCCCGAGTCGGCCGGGACAGGAGGCTGGTGAGCAGTTCTTC	CASTPSRPGQEAGEQFF
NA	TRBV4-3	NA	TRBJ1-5	TGCGCCAGCAGCCTAAGCTCCAGTCCCCAGGATAGCAATCAGCCCCAGCATTTT	CASSLSSSPQDSNQPQHF
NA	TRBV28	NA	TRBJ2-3	TGTGCCAGCAGTTTAAAGTGGGGGGACCTAGATACGCAGTATTTT	CASSLKWGDLDTQYF
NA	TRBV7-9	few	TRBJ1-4	TGTGCCAGCAGCCCCCAGAGCGGGGCTAATGAAAAACTGTTTTTT	CASSPQSGANEKLFF
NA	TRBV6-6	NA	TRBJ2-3	TGTGCCAGCAGTTACGACGGACTGAGCACAGATACGCAGTATTTT	CASSYDGLSTDTQYF
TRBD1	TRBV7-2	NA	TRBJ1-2	TGTGCCAGCAGCTTAGACCCGACAGGGTATGGCTACACCTTC	CASSLDPTGYGYTF
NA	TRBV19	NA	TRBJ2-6	TGTGCCAGTAGTATTTCTCCGACAGTTTTGGCCAACGTCCTGACTTTC	CASSISPTVLANVLTF
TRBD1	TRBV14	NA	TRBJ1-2	TGTGCCAGCAGCCAGCCGGGAGGGGGCTTCTATGGCTACACCTTC	CASSQPGGGFYGYTF
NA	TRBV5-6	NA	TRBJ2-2	TGTGCCAGCAGCCCCGAGAGGTATAAGGCCGGGGAGCTGTTTTTT	CASSPERYKAGELFF
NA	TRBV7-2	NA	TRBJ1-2	TGTGCCAGCAGCTTATCTGTGGCTACTAGGTATGGCTACACCTTC	CASSLSVATRYGYTF
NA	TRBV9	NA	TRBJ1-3	TGTGCCAGCAGTCCCTCCTACAGGGTTGGCGGAAACACCATATATTTT	CASSPSYRVGGNTIYF
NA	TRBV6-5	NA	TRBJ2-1	TGTGCCAGCAGGGGGGGTGCCGATGAGCAGTTCTTC	CASRGGADEQFF
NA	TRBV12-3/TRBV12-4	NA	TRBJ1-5	TGTGCCAGCAGGAAACAGGATCAGCCCCAGCATTTT	CASRKQDQPQHF
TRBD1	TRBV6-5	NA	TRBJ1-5	TGTGCCAGCAGCGACACAGGGGGCCCGAATCAGCCCCAGCATTTT	CASSDTGGPNQPQHF
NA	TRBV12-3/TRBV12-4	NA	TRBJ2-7	TGTGCCAGCAGTACTGATCTTCCCTACGAGCAGTACTTC	CASSTDLPYEQYF
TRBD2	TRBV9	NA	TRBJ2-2	TGTGCCACCTCAAGACTAGCGGGGTTCACCGGGGAGCTGTTTTTT	CATSRLAGFTGELFF
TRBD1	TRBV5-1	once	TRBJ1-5	TGCGCCAGCAGCTTGGCAGGGGGTAGCAATCAGCCCCAGCATTTT	CASSLAGGSNQPQHF
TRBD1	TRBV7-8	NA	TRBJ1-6	TGTGCCAGCAGGTCTGGGGGCCCAGGGGGCTTGTCACCCCTCCACTTT	CASRSGGPGGLSPLHF
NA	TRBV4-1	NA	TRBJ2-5	TGCGCCAGCAGCCCGGGGGGCTGGGAGACCCAGTACTTC	CASSPGGWETQYF
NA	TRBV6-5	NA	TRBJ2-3	TGTGCCAGCAGGCAGCACGGCGGGGGCACAGATACGCAGTATTTT	CASRQHGGGTDTQYF
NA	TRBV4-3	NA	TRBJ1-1	TGCGCCAGCAGCCAGGTACAGTTGAACACTGAAGCTTTCTTT	CASSQVQLNTEAFF
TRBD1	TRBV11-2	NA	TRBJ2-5	TGTGCCAGCAAAACAGGGGTAATTCAAGAGACCCAGTACTTC	CASKTGVIQETQYF
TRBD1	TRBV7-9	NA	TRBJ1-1	TGTGCCAGCAGCTTCAGGGGGCTGGTCACTGAAGCTTTCTTT	CASSFRGLVTEAFF
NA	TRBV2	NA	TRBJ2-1	TGTGCCAGCAGTCGACCTAGCAATGAGCAGTTCTTC	CASSRPSNEQFF
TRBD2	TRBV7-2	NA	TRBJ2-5	TGTGCCAGCAGCTTAGGTACAGCGGGGGGCCAAGAGACCCAGTACTTC	CASSLGTAGGQETQYF
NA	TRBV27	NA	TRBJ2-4	TGTGCCAGCAGAAGGGACACCCTAGCCAAAAACATTCAGTACTTC	CASRRDTLAKNIQYF
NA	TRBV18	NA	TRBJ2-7	TGTGCCAGCTCCATACAGGGCCAAGCCTACGAGCAGTACTTC	CASSIQGQAYEQYF
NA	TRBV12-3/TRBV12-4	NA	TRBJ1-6	TGTGCCAGCAGTTTAGAAGACAGGCTTTCCCTCCACTTT	CASSLEDRLSLHF
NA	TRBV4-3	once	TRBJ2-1	TGCGCCAGCAGCCAAGAATTCCAGGAATCCTACAATGAGCAGTTCTTC	CASSQEFQESYNEQFF
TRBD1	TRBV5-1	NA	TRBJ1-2	TGCGCCAGCAGCGCTTCCACAGGGGGGATCTATGGCTACACCTTC	CASSASTGGIYGYTF
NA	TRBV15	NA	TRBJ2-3	TGTGCCACCAGCAGAGATCAAACAGATACGCAGTATTTT	CATSRDQTDTQYF
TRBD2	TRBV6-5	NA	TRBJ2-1	TGTGCCAGCAGTTATAGCGGGGGGGCCTACAATGAGCAGTTCTTC	CASSYSGGAYNEQFF
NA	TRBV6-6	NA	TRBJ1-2	TGTGCCAGCAGTTCCACAGGGTATGGTGGCTACACCTTC	CASSSTGYGGYTF
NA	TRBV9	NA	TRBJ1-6	TGTGCCAGCAGCGGTTCTAAATCCTATAATTCACCCCTCCACTTT	CASSGSKSYNSPLHF
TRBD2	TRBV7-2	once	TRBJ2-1	TGTGCCAGCAGCTTAGGATTCGGCGGGGGGGCTAATGAGCAGTTCTTC	CASSLGFGGGANEQFF
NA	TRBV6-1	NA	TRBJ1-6	TGTGCCAGCAGTGAGGTCAGGGCGTTGACTAGTTCACCCCTCCACTTT	CASSEVRALTSSPLHF